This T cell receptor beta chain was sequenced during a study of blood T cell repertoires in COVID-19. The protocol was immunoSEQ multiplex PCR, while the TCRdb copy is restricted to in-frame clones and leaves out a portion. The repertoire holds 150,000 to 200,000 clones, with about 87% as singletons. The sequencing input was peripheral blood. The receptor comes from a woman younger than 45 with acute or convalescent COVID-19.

CDR3 DNA sequence: TGCAGCGTCCACCGGGACAGAAACTCCAATGAGCAGTTCTTC. It is translated as CSVHRDRNSNEQFF. The chain couples TRBV29-1 to TRBJ2-1, with 7 bases lining up with TRBD1. The junction had 11 bases not matched to a gene; V was cut back by 6 bases and J by 6 bases. The length of the CDR3 is 14 residues. Germline assignment: CDR1 SQVTM and CDR2 ANQGSEA.